These 14 T cell receptor beta chains originate from one sample sequenced in a study of shared clonotypes between healthy human individuals. Terminally differentiated effector memory CD45RA+ cells were excluded by CCR7 positive selection of CD45RO-negative cells. The protocol was immunoSEQ multiplex PCR, while the TCRdb copy is restricted to in-frame clones and leaves out a portion. The sample records roughly 1,800,000 clones, roughly 94% being singletons. The sample was naive CD8+ T cells sorted from blood. The receptors derive from a man between 18 and 35 years old in good health.

The J gene is TRBJ1-5, the V gene TRBV15; 11 nucleotides match TRBD1. CDR1 and CDR2 from the germline V gene are LNHNV and YYDKDF (reference sequence). This CDR3 region has 16 residues. Trimming at V came to 6 bases and at J to 6 bases, leaving 10 bases not matched to a gene. The CDR3 protein is CATSENGDRGSQPQHF. CDR3 nucleotide sequence: TGTGCCACCAGTGAAAATGGGGACAGGGGGTCTCAGCCCCAGCATTTT.

The J gene is TRBJ2-7, the V gene TRBV18, with D perhaps matching TRBD2 (6 bases). The germline V gene encodes CDR1 KGHSH and CDR2 LQKENI. The V gene lost 4 bases and the J gene lost 5 bases, with 9 bases spanning the gap. The CDR3 extends over 12 amino acids. The DNA for the CDR3 is TGTGCCAGCTCACAATCTAGCGACGAGCAGTACTTC. It is translated as CASSQSSDEQYF.

The chain links TRBV5-4 to TRBJ2-7; 11 positions match TRBD2. Losses at the gene ends were 1 base for V and 4 bases for J; bases not matched to a gene: 7. There are 16 residues in the CDR3. Germline CDR1 reads SGHNT; CDR2 reads YYREEE (reference sequence). CDR3 DNA: TGTGCCAGCAGCTTGCTTACTAGCGGGAGCAGGTACGAGCAGTACTTC. It translates to CASSLLTSGSRYEQYF.

This clone was detected only once. V is TRBV4-1 and J is TRBJ1-1; TRBD1 matches at 11 bases. CDR1 and CDR2 from the germline V gene are MGHRA and YSYEKL. The CDR3 sequence is 15 residues long. Trimming at V came to 3 bases and at J to 4 bases, leaving 4 bases not matched to a gene. The CDR3 nucleotides read TGCGCCAGCAGCCACTTCGGGACAGGGGGCACTGAAGCTTTCTTT. This gives the protein CASSHFGTGGTEAFF.

J is TRBJ1-1 and V is TRBV19; no clear D. CDR3 size: 12 residues. Germline V lookup: CDR1 LNHDA, CDR2 SQIVND (reference sequence). V lost 6 bases and J lost 8, with 13 bases in between. CDR3 DNA sequence: TGTGCCAGTAGCGTCCGGGAAGCCGAAGCTTTCTTT. Protein sequence: CASSVREAEAFF.

The chain recombines TRBV5-8 with TRBJ1-2; D not certain. Germline-derived CDR1 and CDR2 are SGHTS and YDEGEE. V lost 7 bases to trimming and J lost 1 base, with 17 bases between them. The length of the CDR3 is 15 residues. CDR3 DNA sequence: TGTGCCAGCGGATTGGGAGGGTTTTATAACTATGGCTACACCTTC. Residues: CASGLGGFYNYGYTF.

The V and J genes are TRBV4-1 and TRBJ2-5; 10 bases map to TRBD2. This CDR3 comprises 16 residues. V lost 1 base, J lost 8 bases, and 10 bases stayed unmatched. Looked up from germline, CDR1 is MGHRA and CDR2 is YSYEKL. The CDR3 is CASSQGYLAGVDTQYF. The DNA of the CDR3 is TGCGCCAGCAGCCAAGGCTACCTAGCGGGGGTGGATACCCAGTACTTC.

V usage is TRBV6-5 and J usage is TRBJ2-7; D is possibly TRBD2 (5 bases). This CDR3 region has 13 residues. V shed 6 bases and J shed 1 base, with 10 bases lying between them. Germline lookup yields CDR1 MNHEY and CDR2 SVGAGI. CDR3 in DNA: TGTGCCAGCAGCAACGGGGTTTCCTACGAGCAGTACTTC. Its translation: CASSNGVSYEQYF.

This clone was detected only once. V usage is TRBV11-2 and J usage is TRBJ2-6; D not resolved. This CDR3 has 15 amino acids. V was pared by 2 bases and J by 1 base, with 6 bases between. Germline V gene lookup returns CDR1 SGHAT and CDR2 FQNNGV. The CDR3 nucleotides are TGTGCCAGCAGCTTAACCGGGTCTGGGGCCAACGTCCTGACTTTC. Translating it yields CASSLTGSGANVLTF.

This CDR3 is CASSLGTRGGDTQYF. CDR3 nucleotide sequence: TGTGCCAGCAGCTTAGGCACGCGGGGGGGAGATACGCAGTATTTT. The V call is TRBV13, the J call TRBJ2-3; 9 bases map to TRBD2. The CDR3 spans 15 residues. The V gene's germline CDR1 is PRHDT and CDR2 FYEKMQ (reference sequence). V gave up 0 bases and J gave up 5 bases; unmatched junction bases: 3. Together with reference TRBV13 and TRBJ2-3, the CDR3 gives the full variable domain: AAGVIQSPRHLIKEKRETATLKCYPIPRHDTVYWYQQGPGQDPQFLISFYEKMQSDKGSIPDRFSAQQFSDYHSELNMSSLELGDSALYFCASSLGTRGGDTQYFGPGTRLTVL.

This clone appeared once. The chain couples TRBV5-1 to TRBJ2-1; TRBD2 matches 12 bases. The CDR3 runs to 15 residues. V was clipped by 5 bases and J by 4 bases; unmatched bases: 4. CDR1 and CDR2 (germline): SGHRS, YFSETQ. The CDR3 sequence is CASRTSGGLYNEQFF. The CDR3, as DNA: TGCGCCAGCAGGACTAGCGGGGGACTTTACAATGAGCAGTTCTTC.

Only one count was recorded for this clone. Other DNA sequences in the sample encode the same CDR3. The chain recombines TRBV7-9 with TRBJ2-7; no clear D gene. The CDR3 consists of 13 residues. Germline lookup yields CDR1 SEHNR and CDR2 FQNEAQ (reference sequence). V was pared by 1 base and J by 4 bases, with 8 bases between. The DNA for the CDR3 is TGTGCCAGCAGCTTAGATCCTACATACGAGCAGTACTTC. This translates into CASSLDPTYEQYF.

As DNA, the CDR3 is TGTGCCAGCAGCTTAGACCGGGAGCTTTTATTGGGGGACTACGAGCAGTACTTC. Translated: CASSLDRELLLGDYEQYF. V usage is TRBV7-6 and J usage is TRBJ2-7, with a weak D call TRBD2 (6 bases). With 1 base removed from V and 3 bases from J, the gap between germline ends came to 22 bases. Germline V gene data show CDR1 as SGHVS and CDR2 as FNYEAQ. The CDR3 extends over 18 amino acids. Drawing the rest from reference TRBV7-6 and TRBJ2-7, the complete variable domain is GAGVSQSPRYKVTKRGQDVALRCDPISGHVSLYWYRQALGQGPEFLTYFNYEAQQDKSGLPNDRFSAERPEGSISTLTIQRTEQRDSAMYRCASSLDRELLLGDYEQYFGPGTRLTVT.

This chain joins TRBV6-5 and TRBJ1-5, with a tentative D call TRBD1 (6 bases). Germline loops: CDR1 MNHEY, CDR2 SVGAGI. Trimming removed 8 bases at V and 4 bases at J, with 15 bases between. CDR3 length: 14 amino acids. The CDR3 DNA reads as TGTGCCAGCCGAAAACAGGGTAATAATCAGCCCCAGCATTTT. Amino acids: CASRKQGNNQPQHF.